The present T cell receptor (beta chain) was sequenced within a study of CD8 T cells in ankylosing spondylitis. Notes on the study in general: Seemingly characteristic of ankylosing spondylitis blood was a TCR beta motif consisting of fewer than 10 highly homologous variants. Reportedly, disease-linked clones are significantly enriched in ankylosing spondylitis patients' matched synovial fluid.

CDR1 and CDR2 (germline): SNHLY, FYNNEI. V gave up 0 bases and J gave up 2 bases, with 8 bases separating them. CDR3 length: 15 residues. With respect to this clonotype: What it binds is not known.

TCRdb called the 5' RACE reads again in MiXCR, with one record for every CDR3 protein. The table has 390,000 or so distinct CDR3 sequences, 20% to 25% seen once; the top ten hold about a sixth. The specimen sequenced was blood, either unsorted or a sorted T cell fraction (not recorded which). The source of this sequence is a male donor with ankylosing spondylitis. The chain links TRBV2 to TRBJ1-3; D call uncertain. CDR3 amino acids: CASSEAGRAGNTIYF. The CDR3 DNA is TGTGCCAGCAGTGAAGCTGGGAGAGCTGGAAACACCATATATTTT.